This is a list of T cell receptor beta chains from one sample in a study of CD8 T cells in ankylosing spondylitis. TCRdb independently ran MiXCR on the 5' RACE reads; one entry per CDR3 protein. The sample consists of 700,000 to 850,000 distinct CDR3 sequences, 10% to 15% of them appearing once. Sequencing was performed on blood, either unsorted or a sorted T cell fraction (not recorded which). These receptors all come from a male donor with ankylosing spondylitis. The CDR3 runs from the conserved cysteine through the conserved F or W. The D gene is left open where the match is weak. Clone size is shown for a subset of rows, as once, few, many or a class of expanded clone.

v_gene	abundance	d_gene	j_gene	CDR3nt	CDR3aa
TRBV20-1	few	-	TRBJ2-5	TGCAGTGCTAGCGGACATGCAGAGACCCAGTACTTC	CSASGHAETQYF
TRBV29-1	few	-	TRBJ1-1	TGCAGCGTCCAAAATTGGGGTGGGAACACTGAAGCTTTCTTT	CSVQNWGGNTEAFF
TRBV25-1	few	TRBD2	TRBJ2-5	TGTGCCAGCAGTGAATCTTGGCTAGCGGGAGAGACCCAGTACTTC	CASSESWLAGETQYF
TRBV29-1	many	-	TRBJ1-1	TGCAGCGTTGAAGATCTCCAGGTGAACACTGAAGCTTTCTTT	CSVEDLQVNTEAFF
TRBV7-8	-	TRBD2	TRBJ2-1	TGTGCCAGCAGCCCCACACGGGGGGGGGCGTTCAATGAGCAGTTCTTC	CASSPTRGGAFNEQFF
TRBV7-4	few	-	TRBJ2-5	TGTGCCAGCAGCTTGGGAGGACAGGATGGAGAGACCCAGTACTTC	CASSLGGQDGETQYF
TRBV6-5	few	TRBD2	TRBJ2-1	TGTGCCAGCAGTTACTCACTAGCGGGAGGTAGATACAATGAGCAGTTCTTC	CASSYSLAGGRYNEQFF
TRBV28	few	TRBD1	TRBJ2-5	TGTGCCAGCAGACCAGGGGGCGCGGTGACCCAGTACTTC	CASRPGGAVTQYF
TRBV20-1	few	-	TRBJ1-2	TGCAGTGCTAGAGATTATGGCCCGTGGGGCTACACCTTC	CSARDYGPWGYTF
TRBV20-1	-	-	TRBJ2-2	TGCAGTGCTAGAGTCGAGTCCACCGGGGAGCTGTTTTTT	CSARVESTGELFF
TRBV7-2	-	-	TRBJ2-7	TGTGCCAGCAGTTCCCCGGCGCCCGAGCAGTACTTC	CASSSPAPEQYF
TRBV7-2	few	-	TRBJ1-2	TGTGCCAGCACCTCCGGACTCCCCGGCGGCTATGGCTACACCTTC	CASTSGLPGGYGYTF
TRBV20-1	-	TRBD2	TRBJ2-7	TGCAGTGCCCACACTAGGTTCCTAGCGGGAGTAGGCGAGCAGTACTTC	CSAHTRFLAGVGEQYF
TRBV5-1	-	-	TRBJ2-2	TGCGCCGGCAGCCAAACGCCGGGGCAGGGGAGGACCGGGGAGCTGTTTTTT	CAGSQTPGQGRTGELFF
TRBV5-1	few	-	TRBJ2-1	TGCGCCAGCAGCTTGGTCCTTTCCCTAGCGTCCAATGAGCAGTTCTTC	CASSLVLSLASNEQFF
TRBV3-1	few	-	TRBJ2-1	TGTGCCAGCAGCCAAGTGGGACGTGAGCAGTTCTTC	CASSQVGREQFF
TRBV7-9	few	-	TRBJ1-4	TGTGCCAGCAGCGACCCGGCAAGGGCTAATGAAAAACTGTTTTTT	CASSDPARANEKLFF
TRBV4-1	many	TRBD1	TRBJ2-7	TGCGCCAGCAGCCCACGGGGGACAGGGAGATCGTACGAGCAGTACTTC	CASSPRGTGRSYEQYF
TRBV20-1	-	TRBD2	TRBJ2-7	TGCAGTGCTAGCCGCGGGAGTCTCGGGGAGCAGTACTTC	CSASRGSLGEQYF
TRBV20-1	-	TRBD2	TRBJ2-3	TGCAGTGCTCCCACGGGGCTCCGACTAGCGGGGCAAGCAGATACGCAGTATTTT	CSAPTGLRLAGQADTQYF
TRBV5-6	many	-	TRBJ1-1	TGTGCCAGCAGCCCCAGGTCACTTGAAGCTTTCTTT	CASSPRSLEAFF
TRBV5-6	few	TRBD2	TRBJ2-3	TGTGCCAGCAGCTTGGGACTAGCGGGGGCCCCTCGGACAGATACGCAGTATTTT	CASSLGLAGAPRTDTQYF
TRBV20-1	few	TRBD1	TRBJ2-2	TGCAGTGCTAGAGTTAGGGGACAGGGGGTTGTCGGGGAGCTGTTTTTT	CSARVRGQGVVGELFF
TRBV27	-	-	TRBJ2-1	TGTGCCAGCAGCCCATTAGGTAGCAATGAGCAGTTCTTC	CASSPLGSNEQFF
TRBV28	few	TRBD1	TRBJ2-7	TGTGCCAGCAACGTACAGGGGGGCGAGCAGTACTTC	CASNVQGGEQYF
TRBV20-1	few	-	TRBJ1-2	TGCAGTGCTATTGGGGCAATTCTTGAACTAGGGGGCTACACCTTC	CSAIGAILELGGYTF
TRBV20-1	-	-	TRBJ1-6	TGCTGTGCGATCACTGCGACAGTGTTGAATTCACCCCTCCACTTT	CCAITATVLNSPLHF
TRBV20-1	-	-	TRBJ2-3	TGCAGTGCTAGGGACATGGGAAGAACAGATACGCAGTATTTT	CSARDMGRTDTQYF
TRBV10-3	few	-	TRBJ1-3	TGTGCCATCAGTGGGGGACTTAGCTCTGGAAACACCATATATTTT	CAISGGLSSGNTIYF
TRBV7-2	many	-	TRBJ2-1	TGTGCCAGCAGCTTAAAAGCGGGTGGGACCTACAATGAGCAGTTCTTC	CASSLKAGGTYNEQFF
TRBV20-1	-	TRBD1	TRBJ2-7	TGCAGTGCTAGCCGACAGGGGACCTACGAGCAGTACTTC	CSASRQGTYEQYF
TRBV10-3	few	-	TRBJ2-1	TGTGCCACCTACAAAGGTTATGAAAATGAGCAGTTCTTC	CATYKGYENEQFF
TRBV30	many	-	TRBJ1-1	TGTGCCTGGACTATCTGGACGGGGGGCGTAAGAATGAACACTGAAGCTTTCTTT	CAWTIWTGGVRMNTEAFF
TRBV7-9	few	-	TRBJ1-1	TGTGCCACGGGGGGGATGCGGAACACTGAAGCTTTCTTT	CATGGMRNTEAFF
TRBV6-5	few	-	TRBJ1-2	TGTGCCAGCAGTTACGGCCTGGACGGCGGTGTCTATGGCTACACCTTC	CASSYGLDGGVYGYTF
TRBV5-5	many	-	TRBJ2-1	TGTGCCAGCAGCTTGTTAGGAGGTTCCTACAATGAGCAGTTCTTC	CASSLLGGSYNEQFF
TRBV5-1	many	TRBD1	TRBJ1-1	TGCGCCAGCAGCATACAGGGGGGCACTGAAGCTTTCTTT	CASSIQGGTEAFF
TRBV20-1	-	TRBD1	TRBJ1-1	TGCAGTGCCGATCTTTCGGGAGACAGGGGAACCCGGGGCACTGAAGCTTTCTTT	CSADLSGDRGTRGTEAFF
TRBV7-2	many	-	TRBJ1-1	TGTGCCAGCAGCTTTTCGCAGGGTACTGAAGCTTTCTTT	CASSFSQGTEAFF
TRBV7-2	few	TRBD2	TRBJ2-3	TGTGCCAGCAGCTTAGTACTAGCGGGCCGCACAGATACGCAGTATTTT	CASSLVLAGRTDTQYF
TRBV5-6	few	TRBD2	TRBJ2-3	TGTGCCAGCAGCCTCCTCGGGAGGGGCACAGATACGCAGTATTTT	CASSLLGRGTDTQYF
TRBV15	few	-	TRBJ1-1	TGTGCCACCAGCTACGGGATGAACACTGAAGCTTTCTTT	CATSYGMNTEAFF
TRBV10-3	few	-	TRBJ1-1	TGTGCCATCAGTGAGGGCAAGAACACTGAAGCTTTCTTT	CAISEGKNTEAFF
TRBV12-3/TRBV12-4	many	-	TRBJ2-2	TGTGCCAGCAGTTTGCGGGACGCCGACACCGGGGAGCTGTTTTTT	CASSLRDADTGELFF
TRBV7-2	many	-	TRBJ2-7	TGTGCCAGCAGCTTAGGGGGAGGGGGAACCTACGAGCAGTACTTC	CASSLGGGGTYEQYF
TRBV12-3/TRBV12-4	many	-	TRBJ2-1	TGTGCCAGCACCTCAGGCTACAATGAGCAGTTCTTC	CASTSGYNEQFF